This note documents a single T cell receptor (beta chain) sequence. No antigen is known for it. A second PCR of 7 to 11 cycles used a sample-barcoded 5' primer and a J-beta primer mix. TCRdb ran MiXCR on the 5' RACE reads and lists one entry per CDR3 protein. The data hold roughly 1.4 million distinct CDR3 sequences, with roughly 64% observed a single time. Trimming removed 3 bases from V and 0 bases from J, with 18 bases in between. The CDR3 runs to 18 residues. This entry belongs to a study of blood T cells in healthy people across ages. Study outcomes and limitations: Long-lived and aged donors differed, with more naive CD4+ cells and higher diversity in the long-lived. With naive T cell percentage, TCR beta diversity showed a strong correlation.

Each sample yielded at least 5 micrograms of PBMC total RNA. The clonotype comes from a young man in good health. Specimen: blood. This chain uses TRBV12-3 or TRBV12-4 with TRBJ1-5; a possible D gene is TRBD1 (6 bases). CDR3: CASSFGGTSDYSNQPQHF. The CDR3 coding sequence is TGTGCCAGCAGTTTCGGTGGGACATCTGATTATAGCAATCAGCCCCAGCATTTT.